Listed here are 22 T cell receptor beta chains from one sample, sequenced in a study of blood T cells in healthy people across ages. Next came a second PCR, run for roughly 6 to 11 cycles, which used a sample-barcoded 5' primer along with a J-beta primer mix. TCRdb reprocessed the 5' RACE reads with MiXCR, giving one entry per CDR3 protein. This sample has approximately 960,000 distinct CDR3 sequences, with 25% to 30% found just once. These data were also reused for a study on T cells of mothers and their children.

Sequencing used blood. The receptors stem from a woman aged 40 to 50 in good health.

This chain links TRBV20-1 with TRBJ2-1; TRBD1 is a possible D gene (5 bases). V lost 4 bases to trimming and J lost 6 bases, with 16 bases between them. The CDR3 spans 14 residues. CDR1 DFQATT and CDR2 SNEGSKA come from the germline V gene (reference sequence). CDR3 in amino acids: CSAIGALGPNEQFF. CDR3 DNA sequence: TGCAGTGCTATAGGGGCCCTAGGTCCCAATGAGCAGTTCTTC.

This clonotype occurred many times. The chain is built from TRBV28 and TRBJ2-7; no clear D. V lost 6 bases and J 3 bases, leaving 15 bases between the germline ends. CDR3 length: 14 residues. Germline V CDR1 and CDR2: MDHEN, SYDVKM. CDR3 residues: CASRFYDGRYEQYF. For the CDR3, the DNA is TGTGCCAGCAGGTTTTACGACGGGCGCTACGAGCAGTACTTC.

This clonotype was observed a handful of times. At one of its ends the junction is not consistent with the germline gene, which may arise from a read error. The chain employs TRBV28 and TRBJ2-1, with 10 bases lining up with TRBD1. CDR3 length: 16 amino acids. Per germline, CDR1 MDHEN and CDR2 SYDVKM. The DNA of the CDR3 is TGTGCCAGCAGTCGCCGGGACAGGGGCATCTACAATGGGCAGTTCTTC. Its protein is CASSRRDRGIYNGQFF. The complete variable domain, with remaining parts taken from reference TRBV28 and TRBJ2-1, reads DVKVTQSSRYLVKRTGEKVFLECVQDMDHENMFWYRQDPGLGLRLIYFSYDVKMKEKGDIPEGYSVSREKKERFSLILESASTNQTSMYLCASSRRDRGIYNGQFFGPGTRLTVL.

This clonotype was observed at least ten times. The gene calls are TRBV29-1 and TRBJ2-7; 7 bases fit TRBD1. The CDR3 is 15 amino acids. J lost 1 base, V lost 3 bases, and 9 bases had no gene match. Germline-derived CDR1 and CDR2 are SQVTM and ANQGSEA. CDR3 loop: CSVEERGQTSYEQYF. The CDR3 coding sequence is TGCAGCGTTGAGGAAAGGGGGCAAACTTCCTACGAGCAGTACTTC.

The chain couples TRBV5-8 to TRBJ1-1; D might be TRBD1 (5 bases). V lost 0 bases, J lost 1 base, and 10 bases lay in between. Germline V gene data show CDR1 as SGHTS and CDR2 as YDEGEE. This CDR3 has 15 amino acids. Written as DNA, the CDR3 is TGTGCCAGCAGCTTGGAGATACAGGCGAACACTGAAGCTTTCTTT. This encodes CASSLEIQANTEAFF.

This chain connects TRBV5-1 to TRBJ2-7; TRBD2 matches at 11 bases. Looked up from germline, CDR1 is SGHRS and CDR2 is YFSETQ. The CDR3 extends over 15 amino acids. With 3 bases clipped from V and 3 bases from J, the junction kept 5 bases outside the gene matches. CDR3 loop: CASSWLAGGRYEQYF. In DNA form, the CDR3 reads TGCGCCAGCAGCTGGTTAGCGGGGGGGCGCTACGAGCAGTACTTC.

The genes are TRBV27 and TRBJ2-7; the D gene is possibly TRBD2 (6 bases). The CDR3 length is 15 residues. Germline-derived CDR1 and CDR2 are MNHEY and SMNVEV (reference sequence). Trimming left V 8 bases short and J 6 bases short, with 23 bases between. The CDR3 coding sequence is TGTGCCAGCCGATCCAGGGACTTCTCCTCGGGCGAGCAGTACTTC. This codes for CASRSRDFSSGEQYF.

The chain links TRBV5-1 to TRBJ2-2; 9 nucleotides line up with TRBD1. The CDR3 covers 15 residues. J gave up 6 bases and V 4 bases, and 7 bases lay outside the gene matches. Germline CDR1 and CDR2: SGHRS and YFSETQ. CDR3 bases: TGCGCCAGCAGCAAGGGACAGGGTGGCGCCGGGGAGCTGTTTTTT. Translating it yields CASSKGQGGAGELFF.

The chain is built from TRBV11-2 and TRBJ1-5; D remains unclear. Per germline, CDR1 SGHAT and CDR2 FQNNGV. V shed 1 base and J shed 1 base, with 17 bases lying between them. The CDR3 runs 18 residues. CDR3 amino acids: CASSLASQLGGSNQPQHF. CDR3 coding DNA: TGTGCCAGCAGCTTAGCGTCCCAATTGGGTGGGAGCAATCAGCCCCAGCATTTT.

This clonotype was detected a few times. This chain uses TRBV12-3 or TRBV12-4 with TRBJ1-5; the D gene is possibly TRBD1 (5 bases). Trimming took off 7 bases at V and 4 bases at J, with 14 bases between the two ends. This CDR3 has 14 residues. The CDR3 DNA is TGTGCCAGCAACACTCTGGGGGGGAATCAGCCCCAGCATTTT. Amino acids: CASNTLGGNQPQHF.

This clonotype was detected ten times or more. The genes are TRBV11-2 and TRBJ2-7; D is perhaps TRBD2 (6 bases). This CDR3 is 15 amino acids long. The germline V and J ends were trimmed by 1 base and 3 bases, with 13 bases remaining between them. Germline V gives CDR1 SGHAT, CDR2 FQNNGV. The CDR3 region is CASSLAGTGDYEQYF. Written as DNA, the CDR3 is TGTGCCAGCAGCTTAGCCGGGACTGGTGACTACGAGCAGTACTTC.

The chain uses TRBV6-4 and TRBJ2-1, with D perhaps TRBD1 or TRBD2 (6 bases each). The CDR3 consists of 15 residues. CDR1 and CDR2 from the germline V gene are MRHNA and SNTAGT. V lost 4 bases and J 9 bases, leaving 19 bases between the germline ends. The chain's CDR3 is CASSVHGGRSGEQFF. CDR3 sequence (DNA): TGTGCCAGCAGTGTTCACGGGGGCCGGTCCGGTGAGCAGTTCTTC.

This clonotype was counted between two and nine times. The chain employs TRBV29-1 and TRBJ2-1; D possibly matches TRBD1 or TRBD2 (5 bases each). The CDR3 covers 15 residues. Germline V gives CDR1 SQVTM, CDR2 ANQGSEA. V lost 7 bases to trimming and J lost 8 bases, with 24 bases between them. The CDR3 spells CSATLPGPRSHEQFF. For the CDR3, the DNA is TGCAGCGCCACTCTACCGGGACCCCGGAGTCATGAGCAGTTCTTC.

The chain employs TRBV15 and TRBJ1-3; D is undetermined. Germline V CDR1 and CDR2: LNHNV, YYDKDF (reference sequence). Trimming left V 5 bases short and J 2 bases short, with 7 bases between. This CDR3 is 13 amino acids long. CDR3 DNA: TGTGCCACCAGCCCCAATCCTGGAAACACCATATATTTT. Its protein product is CATSPNPGNTIYF.

This clonotype was detected many times. The chain carries TRBV27 and TRBJ2-7, with TRBD2 matching 10 bases. Germline CDR1 MNHEY, CDR2 SMNVEV (reference sequence). CDR3 size: 14 residues. V was clipped by 9 bases and J by 0 bases; unmatched bases: 5. The CDR3 region has the DNA TGTGCCAGTAGCAGCGGGGGGGCCTCCTACGAGCAGTACTTC. Amino acids: CASSSGGASYEQYF.

This clonotype was seen ten or more times. The gene calls are TRBV20-1 and TRBJ1-6, with 7 bases matching TRBD1. V gave up 6 bases and J gave up 0 bases; unmatched junction bases: 5. This CDR3 has 15 residues. Germline V gene data show CDR1 as DFQATT and CDR2 as SNEGSKA (reference sequence). CDR3 coding DNA: TGCAGTGCCCCGGGACAGAGCTCCTATAATTCACCCCTCCACTTT. Translating gives CSAPGQSSYNSPLHF.

This clonotype was recorded at least ten times. The chain combines TRBV7-2 with TRBJ2-4; 7 bases match TRBD2. The CDR3 sequence is 17 residues long. CDR1 is SGHTA, CDR2 FQGNSA, per germline. The V gene end was trimmed by 1 base and the J gene end by 0 bases; junction bases not matched to a gene: 6. Here the CDR3 reads CASSLGGGILAKNIQYF. In DNA, the CDR3 is TGTGCCAGCAGCTTAGGGGGGGGTATCTTAGCCAAAAACATTCAGTACTTC.

This clonotype was counted at least ten times. The chain links TRBV11-1 to TRBJ1-1, with TRBD1 matching over 7 bases. Trimming took 3 bases from V and 0 from J; bases not matched to a gene: 4. Germline V gives CDR1 SGHAT, CDR2 FQDESV (reference sequence). The CDR3 contains 15 residues. CDR3 sequence reads: CASSFIRGVNTEAFF. CDR3 sequence (DNA): TGTGCCAGCAGCTTCATCAGGGGGGTGAACACTGAAGCTTTCTTT.

CDR3 sequence: CASGTTGSSGANVLTF. CDR3 in DNA: TGTGCCAGCGGGACTACAGGATCTTCTGGGGCCAACGTCCTGACTTTC. The chain employs TRBV7-9 and TRBJ2-6; 7 nucleotides match TRBD2. J was trimmed by 1 base and V by 8 bases; bases with no gene match: 8. There are 16 residues in the CDR3. From germline, CDR1 is SEHNR and CDR2 FQNEAQ (reference sequence).

At least ten counts were recorded for this clonotype. The chain links TRBV12-3 or TRBV12-4 to TRBJ2-1; the D gene is possibly TRBD1 (5 bases). This CDR3 contains 13 residues. Trimming pared 4 bases from V and 3 bases from J, leaving 7 bases between. CDR3: CASSYDSYNEQFF. The CDR3 region has the DNA TGTGCCAGCAGTTACGACAGCTACAATGAGCAGTTCTTC.

The count of this clonotype is one. This chain connects TRBV9 to TRBJ2-3, with D uncertain. CDR1 is SGDLS and CDR2 is YYNGEE in the germline V gene. This CDR3 comprises 12 residues. Trimming left V 0 bases short and J 11 bases short, with 10 bases between. CDR3: CASSVAGAEQYF. CDR3 DNA sequence: TGTGCCAGCAGCGTAGCCGGCGCTGAGCAGTATTTT.

The chain couples TRBV6-5 to TRBJ1-1; D call uncertain. V lost 4 bases and J lost 3, with 12 bases in between. There are 14 residues in the CDR3. The germline gives CDR1 MNHEY, CDR2 SVGAGI. The CDR3 reads CASSSGMGDTEAFF. The CDR3 DNA reads as TGTGCCAGCAGTTCCGGAATGGGTGACACTGAAGCTTTCTTT.